The rows below give T cell receptor beta chains drawn from one sample of a study of cytomegalovirus exposure and HLA in healthy donors. TCRdb keeps only in-frame clones here, not all; method: immunoSEQ multiplex PCR. The table lists about 160,000 clones. Sequencing input: PBMCs. These receptors originate from a woman aged 55-69 years in good health and CMV-seronegative. The CDR3 runs from the conserved cysteine through the conserved F or W. Each record gives: D gene, V gene, J gene, CDR3 DNA, CDR3 protein. The D gene is left open where the match is weak.

D: TRBD1; V: TRBV23-1; J: TRBJ1-3; DNA: TGCGCCAGCAGTCAATCCGGGACAGGGGGCTCTGGAAACACCATATATTTT; CDR3: CASSQSGTGGSGNTIYF
D: NA; V: TRBV4-3; J: TRBJ2-3; DNA: TGCGCCAGCAGCTACAAGAGTAGCGGACGTTCCGATACGCAGTATTTT; CDR3: CASSYKSSGRSDTQYF
D: NA; V: TRBV30; J: TRBJ1-1; DNA: TGTGCCTGGAGTCGGGGAGGGGGCACTGAAGCTTTCTTT; CDR3: CAWSRGGGTEAFF
D: TRBD1; V: TRBV19; J: TRBJ2-7; DNA: TGTGCCAGTAGTACCTACGGGACAGGGAACTACGAGCAGTACTTC; CDR3: CASSTYGTGNYEQYF
D: TRBD1; V: TRBV7-9; J: TRBJ2-5; DNA: TGTGCCAGCAGCATAACCCTAGGGACAGCGCTCCAAGAGACCCAGTACTTC; CDR3: CASSITLGTALQETQYF
D: TRBD1; V: TRBV14; J: TRBJ2-5; DNA: TGTGCCAGCAGCCAAAGGGGGACAGGGAAAGAGACCCAGTACTTC; CDR3: CASSQRGTGKETQYF
D: TRBD1; V: TRBV5-1; J: TRBJ2-7; DNA: TGCGCCAGCAGCTTGTCCCCGGGACAGGAGTACGAGCAGTACTTC; CDR3: CASSLSPGQEYEQYF
D: NA; V: TRBV2; J: TRBJ2-5; DNA: TGTGCCAGCAGTGGACGGAGGCAAGAGACCCAGTACTTC; CDR3: CASSGRRQETQYF
D: NA; V: TRBV29-1; J: TRBJ2-7; DNA: TGCAGCGTTGTGGTCAGATCTTACGAGCAGTACTTC; CDR3: CSVVVRSYEQYF
D: NA; V: TRBV5-1; J: TRBJ1-3; DNA: TGCGCCAGCAGCTTGGACAGGGAGCACTCTGGAAACACCATATATTTT; CDR3: CASSLDREHSGNTIYF